The T cell receptor beta chain under discussion was sequenced for a study of response to subunit inactivated influenza vaccine. Study-level findings and limits: Each seasonal influenza vaccination, the authors suggested, recruits few new T cells.

The CDR3 is 16 amino acids. CDR1 is MNHEY and CDR2 is SVGAGI in the germline V gene. The J segment lost 4 bases and the V segment lost 0 bases, leaving 5 bases of the junction unmatched. TCRdb passed the RT-PCR reads through MiXCR, listing each CDR3 protein once. The data contain fewer than 600,000 distinct CDR3 sequences, roughly 7.9% of them seen just once; the ten biggest clones take up around 12%. This clonotype appeared many times. Antigen: not known. This TCR was recovered from a man aged 50-75 years who received an inactivated influenza vaccine. The J gene is TRBJ2-2, the V gene TRBV6-5; TRBD1 aligns across 7 bases. This sample comprised PBMCs from blood, obtained roughly 24 months after vaccination. DNA of the CDR3: TGTGCCAGCAGTTACTCGACAGGGACGAGCACCGGGGAGCTGTTTTTT. This encodes CASSYSTGTSTGELFF.